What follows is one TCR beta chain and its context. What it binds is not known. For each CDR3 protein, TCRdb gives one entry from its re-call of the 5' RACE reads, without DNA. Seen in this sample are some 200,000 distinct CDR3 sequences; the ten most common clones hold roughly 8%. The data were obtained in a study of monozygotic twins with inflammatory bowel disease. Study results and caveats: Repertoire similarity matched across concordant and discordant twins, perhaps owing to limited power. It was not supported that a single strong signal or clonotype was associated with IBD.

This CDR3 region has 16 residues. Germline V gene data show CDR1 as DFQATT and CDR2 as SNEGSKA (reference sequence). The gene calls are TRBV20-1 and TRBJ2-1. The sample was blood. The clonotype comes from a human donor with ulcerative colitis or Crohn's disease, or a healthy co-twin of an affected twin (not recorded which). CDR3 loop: CSARSLAESSYNEQFF.